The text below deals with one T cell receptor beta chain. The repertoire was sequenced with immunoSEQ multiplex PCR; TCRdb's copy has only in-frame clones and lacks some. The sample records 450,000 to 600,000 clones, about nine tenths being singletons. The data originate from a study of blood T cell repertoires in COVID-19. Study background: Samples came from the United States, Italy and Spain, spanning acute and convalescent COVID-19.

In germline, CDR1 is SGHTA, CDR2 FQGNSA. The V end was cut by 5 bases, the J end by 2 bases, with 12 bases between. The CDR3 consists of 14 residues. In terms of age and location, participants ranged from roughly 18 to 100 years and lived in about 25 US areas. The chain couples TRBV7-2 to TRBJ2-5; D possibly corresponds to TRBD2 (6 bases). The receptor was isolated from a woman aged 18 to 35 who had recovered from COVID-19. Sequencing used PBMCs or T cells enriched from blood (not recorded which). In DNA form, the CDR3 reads TGTGCCAGCAGCCGCCAGCGGGCTCAAGAGACCCAGTACTTC. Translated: CASSRQRAQETQYF. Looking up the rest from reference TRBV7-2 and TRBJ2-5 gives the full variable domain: GAGVSQSPSNKVTEKGKDVELRCDPISGHTALYWYRQSLGQGLEFLIYFQGNSAPDKSGLPSDRFSAERTGGSVSTLTIQRTQQEDSAVYLCASSRQRAQETQYFGPGTRLLVL.